This T cell receptor (beta chain) was observed in a study of cytomegalovirus exposure and HLA in healthy donors. Notes on the study in general: When analyzed later, a missense DCLRE1C variant was found to be linked to TCR beta V- and J-gene trimming.

This CDR3 region has 16 residues. The germline gives CDR1 SGHDT, CDR2 YYEEEE. Between the trimmed V and J ends, which lost 3 bases and 3 bases, there was a span of 16 bases. PCR involved 60 Vbeta and 13 Jbeta primers. Some clones are missing from TCRdb's copy, which holds only in-frame ones; the method was immunoSEQ multiplex PCR. The sample carries 190,000 or so clones, around three quarters recorded once. As concerns this clone: What it binds is unknown.

The clonotype comes from a boy aged 5-17 years in good health and CMV-seronegative. Sequencing was carried out using PBMCs. The chain is built from TRBV5-6 and TRBJ2-1; D might be TRBD2 (6 bases). Here the CDR3 reads CASSWRGGDLYNEQFF. The CDR3 region has the DNA TGTGCCAGCAGCTGGAGGGGCGGGGACCTCTACAATGAGCAGTTCTTC.